This T cell receptor (beta chain) was sequenced during a study of blood T cell repertoires in COVID-19 (dated by TCRdb to about 2020). For the wider study: The collaborator samples originated in the United States, Italy and Spain and spanned the acute and convalescent phases of COVID-19. A de-identified subject ID, COVID-19 status, age in years and sex were almost always included in the sample metadata. Subjects who had been exposed to COVID-19, were actively infected with it, or had recovered from it provided the deeply sampled blood TCRbeta repertoires that made up the dataset. The repertoires were made available in a free public database intended to serve as a resource for research on the immune response to SARS-CoV-2. The material from the prospective study consisted of cDNA or gDNA derived from T cells, B-cell-depleted T cells, or PBMCs. Where available, HLA class I and class II types were taken from metadata supplied by the sample provider and were not determined by assay-based typing. Samples came from the ongoing ImmuneRACE study (first 160 participants) plus 1,254 subjects from 6 global collaborators. Broader findings and caveats from the paper: How much clinical and demographic metadata was included differed by source and by participant, and the metadata was provided uncurated.

This clone appeared once. Its antigen remains unidentified. No much larger clone is present one base from it, and per-base qualities are unavailable. The immunoSEQ Assay, a bias-controlled multiplex PCR, was used to amplify TCRbeta CDR3 regions from genomic DNA. The published analysis was carried out like this. Nucleated cell counts per sample were estimated from amplification of reference gene primers within the assay. Sequence reads were collapsed and filtered to measure the absolute abundance of every unique TCRbeta CDR3 rearrangement. For each sample, productive Simpson clonality was calculated as the square root of Simpson's diversity index over productive rearrangements. Entries here come from immuneACCESS through TCRdb and include only in-frame sequences with V and J called. Some clones fail to appear in such tables; in the studies checked, an unresolved V gene covers under half of the shortfall, and the cause of the remainder is unknown. V, J and clone size are those of that table, while D and trimming were read from the DNA. In all, the sample holds 300,000 to 350,000 clones, and approximately 89% of those were seen once. The ten largest account for 3.5% to 4% of the sample.

The CDR3 starts with the cysteine, ends with the phenylalanine, and has 14 residues. Of the read, only the CDR3 DNA is kept; its 42 bases are in frame from base 1. The V end loses 1 base and the J end loses 10 bases, and a stretch of 14 bases separates them. CDR1 and CDR2 were assigned from the germline V gene (reference sequence) as GTSNPN and SVGIG. One collaborating source in Seattle enrolled patients during active infection and followed them longitudinally through the course of disease. The collaborating institutions used their own protocols to collect whole blood in K2EDTA tubes. For TCRbeta analysis, collaborators shipped samples in one of three forms: frozen whole blood, isolated PBMCs, or DNA extracted from either of those sample types.

The V and J segments used are TRBV30 and TRBJ1-6; TRBD1 is possibly the D segment (5 matching bases). Material: peripheral blood. The clonotype was recovered from a woman aged 55-70 years with COVID-19, enrolled during active disease. Read as DNA, the sequence is TGTGCCTGGAGTGAGGGCAGGGTGGGGTCACCCCTCCACTTT. Its protein reads: CAWSEGRVGSPLHF. Here the CDR3 is joined to the reference TRBV30 and TRBJ1-6 genes, and the full variable domain is: SQTIHQWPATLVQPVGSPLSLECTVEGTSNPNLYWYRQAAGRGLQLLFYSVGIGQISSEVPQNLSASRPQDRQFILSSKKLLLSDSGFYLCAWSEGRVGSPLHFGNGTRLTVT.